This TCR beta chain originates from a study of control samples from healthy donors and cancer patients. Clones were read by immunoSEQ multiplex PCR, and TCRdb kept only the in-frame ones, dropping some. The table shows about 170,000 clones, with just under 95% occurring only once. Germline V gene data show CDR1 as MNHNY and CDR2 as SVGAGI (reference sequence). Trimming took 0 bases from V and 1 from J, leaving 6 bases between them. The CDR3 extends over 14 amino acids. In the case of this clone: In the same sample, other DNA sequences code for this CDR3.

The sequence was collected from a woman aged 55-70 years in good health. Sequencing was carried out using blood. The V call is TRBV6-6, the J call TRBJ1-1, with no clear D. CDR3 in amino acids: CASSYSGSNTEAFF. In nucleotides, the CDR3 is TGTGCCAGCAGTTACTCTGGGTCGAACACTGAAGCTTTCTTT.